Included here is one T cell receptor beta chain sequence, with context. Its target is unknown. The data derive from a study of cytomegalovirus exposure and HLA in healthy donors. Overall study results and limits: Rarity marked most TCR sequences, yet some public TCRs occurred in many donors.

PCR involved 60 Vbeta and 13 Jbeta primers. Repertoires were generated with immunoSEQ multiplex PCR, while TCRdb's copy carries only in-frame clones and drops some. Of roughly 120,000 clones listed, about four fifths are singletons. Sequenced material: PBMCs. This receptor was obtained from a woman aged 18 to 35 in good health and CMV-seronegative.

The CDR3 sequence: CASSLRQGGEKLFF. As DNA, the CDR3 is TGTGCCAGCAGCCTCCGACAGGGAGGAGAAAAACTGTTTTTT. The chain couples TRBV28 to TRBJ1-4, with TRBD1 identical over 7 bases. Germline V gene sequence: CDR1 MDHEN, CDR2 SYDVKM. The CDR3 consists of 14 residues. Trimming cost V 6 bases and J 8 bases; bases outside gene matches: 9.